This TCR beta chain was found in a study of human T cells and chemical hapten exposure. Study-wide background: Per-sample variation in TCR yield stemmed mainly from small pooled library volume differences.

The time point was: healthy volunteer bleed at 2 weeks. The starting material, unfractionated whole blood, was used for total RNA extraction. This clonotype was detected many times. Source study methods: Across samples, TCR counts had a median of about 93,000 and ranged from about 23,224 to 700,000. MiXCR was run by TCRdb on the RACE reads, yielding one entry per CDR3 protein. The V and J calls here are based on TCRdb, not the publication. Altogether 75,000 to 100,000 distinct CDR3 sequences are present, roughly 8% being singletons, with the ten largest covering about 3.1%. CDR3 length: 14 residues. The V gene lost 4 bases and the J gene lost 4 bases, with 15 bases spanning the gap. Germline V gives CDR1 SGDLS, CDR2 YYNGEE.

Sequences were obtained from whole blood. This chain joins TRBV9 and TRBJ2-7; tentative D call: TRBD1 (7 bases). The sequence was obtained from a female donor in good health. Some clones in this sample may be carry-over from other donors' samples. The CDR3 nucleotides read TGTGCCAGCAGCAAACGACAGGGAGGATACGAGCAGTACTTC. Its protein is CASSKRQGGYEQYF.